The 17 T cell receptor beta chains given below trace back to one sample, sequenced in a study of CD8 T cells in Susac syndrome. Reverse transcription of roughly 0.45 to 1 ug RNA was carried out with random hexamers. Each CDR3 protein gets one entry after TCRdb re-called the immunoSEQ multiplex PCR reads with MiXCR. Seen here are 100,000 to 150,000 distinct CDR3 sequences, around 95% observed once, and the top ten hold 0.085% to 0.09%. The specimen was CD4+ T cells from PBMCs. These receptors were collected from a human donor in good health.

The chain combines TRBV6-1 with TRBJ2-7; 12 bases are a match to TRBD2. Germline lookup yields CDR1 MNHNS and CDR2 SASEGT. The J segment lost 5 bases and the V segment lost 6 bases, leaving 11 bases of the junction unmatched. The CDR3 runs to 16 residues. The CDR3 region is CASSQRRLAGDHEQYF. CDR3 nucleotide sequence: TGTGCCAGCAGCCAAAGGAGACTAGCGGGAGACCACGAGCAGTACTTC.

The genes are TRBV3-1 and TRBJ2-1, with 13 bases identical to TRBD2. CDR1 and CDR2 (germline): LGHDT, YNNKEL (reference sequence). The junction had 7 bases not matched to a gene; V was cut back by 1 base and J by 7 bases. The CDR3 spans 17 residues. The CDR3: CASSQGSRTSGSNEQFF. The CDR3 coding sequence is TGTGCCAGCAGCCAAGGTTCCCGGACTAGCGGGAGTAATGAGCAGTTCTTC.

This rearrangement joins TRBV12-3 or TRBV12-4 to TRBJ1-5; tentative D call: TRBD1 (5 bases). V lost 5 bases and J 8 bases, leaving 22 bases between the germline ends. The CDR3 is made up of 16 amino acids. The CDR3 loop is CASSPSPGQLIKPQHF. DNA of the CDR3: TGTGCCAGCAGTCCTTCCCCGGGGCAGCTGATCAAGCCCCAGCATTTT.

The chain joins TRBV2 to TRBJ2-2, with 9 bases that match TRBD1. The CDR3 runs 13 residues. The ends lost 7 bases at V and 6 bases at J; junction bases unmatched: 3. Per the germline V gene, CDR1 is SNHLY and CDR2 is FYNNEI. In nucleotides, the CDR3 is TGTGCCAGCAAGAGGACAGGGGCCGGGGAGCTGTTTTTT. It is translated as CASKRTGAGELFF.

The V gene is TRBV29-1, the J gene TRBJ2-3; possibly TRBD2 for D (5 bases). Germline V gives CDR1 SQVTM, CDR2 ANQGSEA. CDR3 length: 12 amino acids. V lost 4 bases and J lost 3, with 8 bases in between. CDR3 in DNA: TGCAGCGTTGGAGAGGGTACAGATACGCAGTATTTT. Translating it yields CSVGEGTDTQYF.

The rearrangement uses TRBV12-3 or TRBV12-4 and TRBJ1-1; D remains ambiguous. V was pared by 7 bases and J by 4 bases, with 16 bases between. The CDR3 loop spans 14 amino acids. CDR3 sequence reads: CASTLGGATTEAFF. CDR3 bases: TGTGCCAGCACCCTCGGCGGAGCCACCACTGAAGCTTTCTTT.

V is TRBV2 and J is TRBJ1-2; D gene ambiguous. Looked up from germline, CDR1 is SNHLY and CDR2 is FYNNEI. The V gene lost 3 bases and the J gene lost 3 bases, with 5 bases spanning the gap. CDR3 length: 12 residues. The CDR3 reads CASSDGDYGYTF. CDR3 sequence (DNA): TGTGCCAGCAGTGACGGGGACTATGGCTACACCTTC.

This rearrangement joins TRBV3-1 to TRBJ1-4, with D uncertain. V shed 5 bases and J shed 8 bases, with 12 bases lying between them. There are 13 residues in the CDR3. The germline CDR1 and CDR2 sequences are LGHDT and YNNKEL (reference sequence). CDR3 in amino acids: CASSLGVREKLFF. CDR3 sequence (DNA): TGTGCCAGCAGCTTGGGTGTCCGGGAAAAACTGTTTTTT.

The gene calls are TRBV7-2 and TRBJ2-7; 11 bases match TRBD1. The CDR3 runs 15 residues. Unmatched junction bases numbered 8, after V lost 5 bases and J lost 5 bases. Germline V gene lookup returns CDR1 SGHTA and CDR2 FQGNSA. CDR3 in DNA: TGTGCCAGCAGCACGGACAGGGGGCGCGTCGACGAGCAGTACTTC. Translation gives CASSTDRGRVDEQYF.

The gene calls are TRBV29-1 and TRBJ2-3, with D maybe TRBD2 (5 bases). The CDR3 has 14 residues. V gave up 6 bases and J gave up 2 bases, with 15 bases separating them. Germline assignment: CDR1 SQVTM and CDR2 ANQGSEA. DNA of the CDR3: TGCAGCGTGGAGCTTCGGGGTAACACAGATACGCAGTATTTT. Translated, it gives CSVELRGNTDTQYF.

This chain links TRBV5-6 with TRBJ2-5; D remains ambiguous. This CDR3 has 13 residues. V was clipped by 1 base and J by 7 bases, with 11 bases between them. Germline CDR1 SGHDT, CDR2 YYEEEE. In DNA, the CDR3 is TGTGCCAGCAGCTTGATACGGAGAGGGACCCAGTACTTC. Residues: CASSLIRRGTQYF.

The V call is TRBV20-1, the J call TRBJ1-3; the D gene is possibly TRBD1 (5 bases). Trimming took 5 bases from V and 0 from J, leaving 14 bases between them. This CDR3 contains 15 residues. The germline CDR1 and CDR2 sequences are DFQATT and SNEGSKA (reference sequence). The CDR3 coding sequence is TGCAGTGCTTCCCGTCAGGGAACCTCTGGAAACACCATATATTTT. Protein sequence: CSASRQGTSGNTIYF.

This chain connects TRBV7-2 to TRBJ1-4; no clear D. CDR3 length: 15 residues. Trimming removed 5 bases at V and 4 bases at J, with 14 bases between. Germline V gives CDR1 SGHTA, CDR2 FQGNSA. CDR3 in DNA: TGTGCCAGCAGCCCACAATGGGGTGTTAATGAAAAACTGTTTTTT. This translates into CASSPQWGVNEKLFF. The full variable domain, its missing parts supplied by reference TRBV7-2 and TRBJ1-4, is GAGVSQSPSNKVTEKGKDVELRCDPISGHTALYWYRQSLGQGLEFLIYFQGNSAPDKSGLPSDRFSAERTGGSVSTLTIQRTQQEDSAVYLCASSPQWGVNEKLFFGSGTQLSVL.

This sequence joins TRBV5-4 and TRBJ1-1, with 7 bases matching TRBD1. Germline lookup yields CDR1 SGHNT and CDR2 YYREEE (reference sequence). The trim removed 5 bases at V and 1 base at J, leaving 11 bases unmatched. This CDR3 is built from 16 residues. As DNA, the CDR3 is TGTGCCAGCAGACGAACGGTCGGGACAGCGAACACTGAAGCTTTCTTT. Amino acid sequence: CASRRTVGTANTEAFF.

The gene calls are TRBV24-1 and TRBJ1-2, with a tentative D call TRBD1 (5 bases). CDR1 is KGHDR, CDR2 SFDVKD, per germline. V gave up 10 bases and J gave up 4 bases, with 21 bases separating them. The CDR3 extends over 15 amino acids. CDR3 DNA: TGTGCCACGCATCTTCAGGGTCCCAGACTCTATGGCTACACCTTC. Protein: CATHLQGPRLYGYTF.

The rearrangement links TRBV7-2 to TRBJ1-2; no clear D gene. CDR1 is SGHTA and CDR2 is FQGNSA in the germline V gene. V dropped 1 base and J dropped 1 base, with 10 bases sitting between them. This CDR3 comprises 15 residues. The CDR3 sequence is CASSLGIVGNYGYTF. The CDR3 region has the DNA TGTGCCAGCAGCTTAGGGATTGTGGGTAACTATGGCTACACCTTC.

The chain uses TRBV20-1 and TRBJ2-7, with D maybe TRBD2 (6 bases). Trimming cost V 5 bases and J 4 bases, with 21 bases left between them. The CDR3 runs 15 residues. Per the germline V gene, CDR1 is DFQATT and CDR2 is SNEGSKA (reference sequence). The CDR3 sequence is CSAGTSGSRWYEQYF. The CDR3 DNA is TGCAGTGCTGGGACTTCAGGGAGTCGTTGGTACGAGCAGTACTTC.